This T cell receptor beta chain was sequenced in a study of long-term antiretroviral therapy in people with HIV (dated by TCRdb to between 2021 and 2023). About the study as a whole: The earliest samples were collected about a decade before the 2015 WHO recommendation for immediate ART, when ART was typically delayed until CD4 counts fell. This retrospective serial study examined whether starting ART and sustained HIV suppression were associated with changes in the composition and diversity of the TRB repertoire in peripheral blood. Of the roughly 31 participants with HIV, roughly 10 were female. No cross-contamination during QIAcube processing was seen in test extractions of a monoclonal T-cell line run alongside 30 or so polyclonal samples. From 30 to 35 adults with confirmed HIV infection, the cohort provided 192 cryopreserved PBMC samples, gathered serially across a mean of approximately six years (range 1-12). General conclusions and limits of the study: No data were available on ART adherence, viral resistance or therapy changes, limiting inferences about post-ART repertoire changes. Expanded TRB clones identified before ART initiation dominated the repertoire across all time points, though the dominance fluctuated and decreased in many PLHIV after ART. Because cell numbers in pre-ART samples were limited, unsorted PBMC were profiled instead of sorted CD4+ and CD8+ T cells. The samples span the years 2004 to 2017, and the ART regimens used may be less effective than current regimens. Starting ART was linked to a significant rise in TRB diversity, yet even after long-term ART the diversity remained significantly lower than in transplant donor controls. Because PBMC availability was limited, only the TCR beta chain was sequenced, with no alpha chain pairing. Compared with controls, HIV repertoires had narrower CDR3 length ranges, and the network structure pointed to an antigen-experienced repertoire that shifted only slightly toward naive after ART.

The germline V gene encodes CDR1 LNHNV and CDR2 YYDKDF (reference sequence). A distance of 10 bases separates the germline ends of V and J, which lose 1 base and 6 bases respectively. The CDR3 runs 15 amino acids, cysteine and phenylalanine included. Of the read, only the CDR3 DNA is kept; its 45 bases are in frame from base 1. Inclusion was restricted to participants for whom at least one PBMC sample before ART initiation and at least two post-ART samples were available. Treatment was received in the United States of America by all participants with HIV. Before DNA extraction, cryopreserved samples of 1-10 million PBMC were thawed and washed. At the time of the earliest PBMC sample for each participant with HIV, ages ranged from 23 to 54 years. Per participant, PBMC samples came from 1-4 timepoints prior to ART initiation and 2-8 timepoints following ART initiation, for a median of 7 samples. For every participant, serial HIV viral load, CD4+ T-cell count, ART history and demographic data were obtained. Genomic DNA was extracted from unsorted PBMC with a Qiagen kit on a QIAcube, processed in batches of 12 samples.

The immunoSEQ hsTCRB v3.0 assay was used at survey level resolution for TRB variable region sequencing. The target sequencing depth for TRB was roughly 40,000-50,000 T-cell genomes per sample. TRB libraries were pooled and sequenced on an Illumina MiSeq using a v3 150-cycle kit. Per the source publication's procedure: Repertoire analysis was run in R within a reproducible Nextflow workflow that covered QC, data transformation and analysis. LymphoSeq2, an R package for exploring AIRR-Seq data, was used to implement custom analyses. A few samples that yielded fewer than 5000 total TRB sequences were excluded, so that 150 to 200 HIV repertoires were analyzed. Among the 180 to 200 retained HIV repertoires, some 59 were collected before ART initiation and approximately 130 after ART initiation. Each repertoire was downsampled to 5000 TRB nucleotide sequences, and summary statistics were averaged across 100 downsampling iterations. The analysis kept only TRB sequences whose CDR3 regions were at least seven amino acids long. Diversity was assessed using a clonality score derived from Shannon entropy and using the Gini coefficient. In repertoire networks, the top 5000 CDR3 amino acid sequences were linked whenever an edit distance of one separated two sequences. For TRB CDR3 amino acid sequences, antigen specificity groups and MHC restriction were predicted with GLIPH2. To flag known associations with CMV, EBV, HIV or tissue antigens, CDR3 amino acid sequences were compared against VDJdb and McPAS-TCR. Pre-ART, post-ART and control groups were compared with Wilcoxon signed-rank tests and Holm-Bonferroni correction. Drawn from immuneACCESS, this table holds only the in-frame rearrangements with V and J called that TCRdb kept. Clones are partly lost; checked studies trace under half to an unresolved V gene and leave the rest unexplained. V and J calls and clone size follow that table, whereas D and trimming were derived from the DNA. The table for this sample lists about 28,000 clones; around 93% of them were counted only once. The ten largest clones take up about 3.1% of the sample.

This clone showed up just once. Its antigen has not been determined. Per-base qualities were not stored, and no clone one base away is much larger. This material consisted of unsorted PBMCs, taken 5.3 years after starting antiretroviral therapy. This receptor was identified in a man aged 45-65 years with HIV. The receptor chain draws on TRBV15 and TRBJ1-6; the D gene cannot be resolved reliably. For the CDR3, the sequence is CATSRGDIGNSPLHF. The DNA is TGTGCCACCAGCAGAGGGGATATAGGTAATTCACCCCTCCACTTT.